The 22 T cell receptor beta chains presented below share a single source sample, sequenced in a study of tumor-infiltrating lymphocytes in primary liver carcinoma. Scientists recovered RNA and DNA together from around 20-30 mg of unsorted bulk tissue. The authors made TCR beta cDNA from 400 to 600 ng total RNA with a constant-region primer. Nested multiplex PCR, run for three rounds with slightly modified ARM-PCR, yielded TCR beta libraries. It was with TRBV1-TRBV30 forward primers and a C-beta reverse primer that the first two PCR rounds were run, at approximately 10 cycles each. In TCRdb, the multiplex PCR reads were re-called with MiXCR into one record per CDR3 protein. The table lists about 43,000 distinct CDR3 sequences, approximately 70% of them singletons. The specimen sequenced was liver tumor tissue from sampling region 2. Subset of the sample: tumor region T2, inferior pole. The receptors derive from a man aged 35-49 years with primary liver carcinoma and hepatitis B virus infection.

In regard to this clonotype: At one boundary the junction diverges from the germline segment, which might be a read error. This chain's CDR3 is CIVGGADSYYGYTF. CDR3 nucleotide sequence: TGCATCGTTGGGGGGGCGGACTCATACTATGGCTACACCTTC. The chain recombines TRBV29-1 with TRBJ1-2; weak D call: TRBD1 (6 bases). There are 14 residues in the CDR3. CDR1 and CDR2 (germline): SQVTM, ANQGSEA. Based on the CDR3 plus reference TRBV29-1 and TRBJ1-2, the full variable domain is SAVISQKPSRDICQRGTSLTIQCQVDSQVTMMFWYRQQPGQSLTLIATANQGSEATYESGFVIDKFPISRPNLTFSTLTVSNMSPEDSSIYLCIVGGADSYYGYTFGSGTRLTVV.

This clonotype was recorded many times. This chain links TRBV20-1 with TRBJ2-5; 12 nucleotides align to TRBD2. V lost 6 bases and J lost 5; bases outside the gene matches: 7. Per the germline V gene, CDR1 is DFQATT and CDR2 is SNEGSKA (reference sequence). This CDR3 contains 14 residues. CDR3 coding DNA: TGCAGTGCGTTACTAGCGGGAGGTTGGGAGACCCAGTACTTC. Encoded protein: CSALLAGGWETQYF.

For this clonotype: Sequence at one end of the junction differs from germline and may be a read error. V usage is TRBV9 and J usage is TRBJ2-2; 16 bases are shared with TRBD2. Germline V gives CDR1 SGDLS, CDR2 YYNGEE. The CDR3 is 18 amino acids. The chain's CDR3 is CANSAPGLAGGGTGELFF. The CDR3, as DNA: TGTGCCAACAGCGCCCCGGGACTAGCGGGAGGGGGCACCGGGGAGCTGTTTTTT.

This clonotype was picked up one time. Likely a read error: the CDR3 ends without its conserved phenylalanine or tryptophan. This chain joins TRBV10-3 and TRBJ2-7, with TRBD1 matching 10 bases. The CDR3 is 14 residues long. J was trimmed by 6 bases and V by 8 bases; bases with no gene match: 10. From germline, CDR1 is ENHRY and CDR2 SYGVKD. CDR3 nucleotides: TGTGCCATCGAAAATGGGGGACAGGGGTTCGAGCAGTACCTC. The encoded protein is CAIENGGQGFEQYL.

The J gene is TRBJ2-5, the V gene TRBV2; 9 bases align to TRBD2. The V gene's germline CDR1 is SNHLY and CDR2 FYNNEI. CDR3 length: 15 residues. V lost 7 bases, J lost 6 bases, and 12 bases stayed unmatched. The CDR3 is CASNRLAAGQKTQYF. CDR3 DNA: TGTGCCAGCAATCGACTAGCGGCTGGGCAAAAGACCCAGTACTTC.

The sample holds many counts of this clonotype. The CDR3 bases are TGTGCCAGCAGTTTATCGGGGGGGGGCCAAGAGACCCAGTACTTC. As protein: CASSLSGGGQETQYF. The chain combines TRBV28 with TRBJ2-5; 8 nucleotides match TRBD2. There are 15 residues in the CDR3. Germline V gene sequence: CDR1 MDHEN, CDR2 SYDVKM. V was clipped by 1 base and J by 1 base; unmatched bases: 2.

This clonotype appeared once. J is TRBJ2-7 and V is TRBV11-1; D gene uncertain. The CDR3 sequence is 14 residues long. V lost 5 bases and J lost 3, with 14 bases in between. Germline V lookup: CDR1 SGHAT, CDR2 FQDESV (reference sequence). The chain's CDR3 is CASSPGRRFYEQYF. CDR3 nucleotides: TGTGCCAGCAGCCCTGGGCGGCGATTCTACGAGCAGTACTTC.

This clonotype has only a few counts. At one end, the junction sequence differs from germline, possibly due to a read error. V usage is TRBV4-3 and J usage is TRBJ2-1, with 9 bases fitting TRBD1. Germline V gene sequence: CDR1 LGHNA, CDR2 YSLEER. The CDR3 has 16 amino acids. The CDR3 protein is CVSSRFSGTGMQGRFF. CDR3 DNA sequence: TGCGTCAGCAGCCGCTTCTCCGGGACAGGGATGCAAGGGCGGTTCTTC.

CDR3 region: CASGGAGTGDRETQYF. The CDR3, as DNA: TGTGCTAGCGGTGGTGCCGGGACAGGGGACCGAGAGACCCAGTACTTC. The gene calls are TRBV28 and TRBJ2-5; TRBD1 aligns across 10 bases. This CDR3 comprises 16 residues. Germline CDR1 is MDHEN and CDR2 is SYDVKM.

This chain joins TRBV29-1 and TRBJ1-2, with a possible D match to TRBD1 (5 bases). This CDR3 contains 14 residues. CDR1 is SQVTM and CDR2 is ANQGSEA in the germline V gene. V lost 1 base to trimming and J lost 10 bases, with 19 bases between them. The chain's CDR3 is CSVEAGEGVDDYTF. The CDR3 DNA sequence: TGCAGCGTTGAAGCGGGAGAAGGGGTCGATGACTACACCTTC. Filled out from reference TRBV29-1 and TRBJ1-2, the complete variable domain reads SAVISQKPSRDICQRGTSLTIQCQVDSQVTMMFWYRQQPGQSLTLIATANQGSEATYESGFVIDKFPISRPNLTFSTLTVSNMSPEDSSIYLCSVEAGEGVDDYTFGSGTRLTVV.

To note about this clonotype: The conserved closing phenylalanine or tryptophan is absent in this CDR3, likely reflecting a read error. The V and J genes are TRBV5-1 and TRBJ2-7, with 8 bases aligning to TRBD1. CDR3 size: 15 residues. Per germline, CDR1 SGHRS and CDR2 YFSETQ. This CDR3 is CASSLLGTGACEQYY. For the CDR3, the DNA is TGCGCCAGTAGCTTACTGGGGACAGGCGCCTGCGAGCAGTACTAC.

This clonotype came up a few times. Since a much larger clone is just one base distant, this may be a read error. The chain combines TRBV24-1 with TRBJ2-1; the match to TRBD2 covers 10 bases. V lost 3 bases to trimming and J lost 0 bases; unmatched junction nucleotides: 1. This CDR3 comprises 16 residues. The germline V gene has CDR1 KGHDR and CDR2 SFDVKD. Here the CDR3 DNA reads TGTGCCACCAGTGATCCTAGCGGGGGCTCCTACAATGAGCAGTTCTTC. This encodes CATSDPSGGSYNEQFF.

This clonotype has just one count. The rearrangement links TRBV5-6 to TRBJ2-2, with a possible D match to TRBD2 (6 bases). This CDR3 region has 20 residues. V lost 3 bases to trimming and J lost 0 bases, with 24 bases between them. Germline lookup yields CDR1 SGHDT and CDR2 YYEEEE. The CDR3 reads CASSSVISVGSYTNTGELFF. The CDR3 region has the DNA TGTGCCAGCAGCTCAGTAATCAGTGTCGGGAGCTATACGAACACCGGGGAGCTGTTTTTT.

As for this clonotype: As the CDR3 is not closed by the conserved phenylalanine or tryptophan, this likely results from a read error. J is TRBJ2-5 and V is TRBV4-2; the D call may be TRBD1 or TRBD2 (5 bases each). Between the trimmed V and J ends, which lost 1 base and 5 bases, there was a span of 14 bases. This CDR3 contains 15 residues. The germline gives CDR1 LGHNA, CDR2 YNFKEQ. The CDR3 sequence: CASSQVLGVGETQYL. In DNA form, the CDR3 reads TGTGCCAGCAGCCAAGTACTGGGGGTGGGGGAGACCCAGTACCTC.

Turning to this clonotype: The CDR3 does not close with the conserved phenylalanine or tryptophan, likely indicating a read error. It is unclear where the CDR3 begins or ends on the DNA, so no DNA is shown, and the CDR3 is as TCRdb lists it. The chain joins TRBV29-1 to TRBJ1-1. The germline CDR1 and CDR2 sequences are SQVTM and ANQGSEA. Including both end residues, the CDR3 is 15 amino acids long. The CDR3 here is CSVRAGWGMNTKASI.

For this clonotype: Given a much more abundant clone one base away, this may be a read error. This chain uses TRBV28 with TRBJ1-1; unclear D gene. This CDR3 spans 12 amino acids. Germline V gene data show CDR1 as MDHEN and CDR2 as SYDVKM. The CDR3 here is CASRIPNTVAFF. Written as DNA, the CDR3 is TGTGCCAGCAGGATTCCGAACACTGTAGCTTTCTTT.

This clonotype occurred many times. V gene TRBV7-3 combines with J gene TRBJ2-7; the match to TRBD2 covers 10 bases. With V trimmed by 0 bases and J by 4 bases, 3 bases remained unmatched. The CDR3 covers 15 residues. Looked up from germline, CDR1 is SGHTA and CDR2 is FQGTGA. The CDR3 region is CASSLTASGSYEQYF. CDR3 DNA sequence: TGTGCCAGCAGCTTAACGGCTAGCGGGAGTTACGAGCAGTACTTC.

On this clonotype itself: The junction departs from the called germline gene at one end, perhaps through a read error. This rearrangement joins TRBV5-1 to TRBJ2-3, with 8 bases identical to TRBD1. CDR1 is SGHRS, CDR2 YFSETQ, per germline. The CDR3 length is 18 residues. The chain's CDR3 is CASSFGQGLRKTRDTEYF. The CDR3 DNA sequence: TGCGCCAGCAGCTTCGGACAGGGTCTCCGCAAAACAAGAGATACGGAGTATTTT.

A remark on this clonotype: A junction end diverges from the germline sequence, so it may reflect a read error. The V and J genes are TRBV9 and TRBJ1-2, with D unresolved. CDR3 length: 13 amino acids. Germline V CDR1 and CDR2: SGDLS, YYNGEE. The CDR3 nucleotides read TGTGCCATCAGCGTAGTAATAGGGAATGGCTACACCTTC. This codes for CAISVVIGNGYTF. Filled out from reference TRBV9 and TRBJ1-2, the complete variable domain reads DSGVTQTPKHLITATGQRVTLRCSPRSGDLSVYWYQQSLDQGLQFLIQYYNGEERAKGNILERFSAQQFPDLHSELNLSSLELGDSALYFCAISVVIGNGYTFGSGTRLTVV.

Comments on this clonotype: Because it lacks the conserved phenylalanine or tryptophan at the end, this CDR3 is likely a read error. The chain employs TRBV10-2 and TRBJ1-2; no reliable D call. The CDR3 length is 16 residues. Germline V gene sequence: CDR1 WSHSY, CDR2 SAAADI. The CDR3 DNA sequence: TGCGCCAGCAGTGAGTCCGGCCGAAGTCCTAACTATGGTTACACCCTC. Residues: CASSESGRSPNYGYTL.

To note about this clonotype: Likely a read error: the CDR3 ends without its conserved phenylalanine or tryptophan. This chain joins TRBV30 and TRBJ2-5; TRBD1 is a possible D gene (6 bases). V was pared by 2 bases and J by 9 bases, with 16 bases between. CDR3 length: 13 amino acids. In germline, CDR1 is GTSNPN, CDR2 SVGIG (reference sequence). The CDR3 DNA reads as TGTGCCTGGAGTAAGAGATCAGGGGAGTCCCAGTACTGC. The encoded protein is CAWSKRSGESQYC.

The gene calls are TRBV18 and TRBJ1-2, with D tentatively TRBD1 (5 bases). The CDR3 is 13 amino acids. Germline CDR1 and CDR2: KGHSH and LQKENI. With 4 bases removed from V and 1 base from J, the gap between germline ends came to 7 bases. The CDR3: CASSLTDNYGYTF. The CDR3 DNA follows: TGTGCCAGCTCACTGACAGATAACTATGGCTACACCTTC.